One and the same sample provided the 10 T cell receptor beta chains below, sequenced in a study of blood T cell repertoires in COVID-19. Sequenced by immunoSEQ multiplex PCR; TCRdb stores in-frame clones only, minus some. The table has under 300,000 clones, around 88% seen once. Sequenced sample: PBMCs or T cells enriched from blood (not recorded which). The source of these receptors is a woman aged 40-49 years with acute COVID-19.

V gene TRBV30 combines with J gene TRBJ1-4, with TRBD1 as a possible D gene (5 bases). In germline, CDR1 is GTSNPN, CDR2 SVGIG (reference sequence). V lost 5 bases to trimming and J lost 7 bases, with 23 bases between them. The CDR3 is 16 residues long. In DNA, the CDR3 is TGTGCCTGGTCTTATTACCGACAGACCGGTAGTGAAAAACTGTTTTTT. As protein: CAWSYYRQTGSEKLFF. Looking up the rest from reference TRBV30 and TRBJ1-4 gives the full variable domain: SQTIHQWPATLVQPVGSPLSLECTVEGTSNPNLYWYRQAAGRGLQLLFYSVGIGQISSEVPQNLSASRPQDRQFILSSKKLLLSDSGFYLCAWSYYRQTGSEKLFFGSGTQLSVL.

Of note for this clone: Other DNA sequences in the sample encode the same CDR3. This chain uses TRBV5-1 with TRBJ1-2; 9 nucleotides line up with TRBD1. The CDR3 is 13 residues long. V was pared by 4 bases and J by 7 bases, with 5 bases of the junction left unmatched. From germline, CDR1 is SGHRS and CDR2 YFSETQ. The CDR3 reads CASSAQGAGGYTF. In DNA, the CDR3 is TGCGCCAGCAGCGCACAGGGGGCGGGTGGCTACACCTTC.

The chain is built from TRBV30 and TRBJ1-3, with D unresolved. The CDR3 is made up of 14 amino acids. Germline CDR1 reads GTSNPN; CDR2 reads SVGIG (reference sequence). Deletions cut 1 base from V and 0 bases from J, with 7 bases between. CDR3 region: CAWSGRGSGNTIYF. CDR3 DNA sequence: TGTGCCTGGAGTGGTCGGGGCTCTGGAAACACCATATATTTT.

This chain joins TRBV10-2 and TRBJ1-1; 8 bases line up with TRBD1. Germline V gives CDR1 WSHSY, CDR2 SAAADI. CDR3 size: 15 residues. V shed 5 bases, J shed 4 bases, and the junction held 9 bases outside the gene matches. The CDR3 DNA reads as TGCGCCAGCAGTTCGAACAGGGGGGCGTTCACTGAAGCTTTCTTT. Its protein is CASSSNRGAFTEAFF.

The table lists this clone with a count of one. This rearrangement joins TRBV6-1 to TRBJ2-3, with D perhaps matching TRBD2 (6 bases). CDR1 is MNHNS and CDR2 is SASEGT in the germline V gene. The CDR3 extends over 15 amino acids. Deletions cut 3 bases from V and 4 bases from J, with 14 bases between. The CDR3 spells CASSETRSAPDTQYF. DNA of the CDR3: TGTGCCAGCAGTGAGACTAGGAGTGCCCCAGATACGCAGTATTTT.

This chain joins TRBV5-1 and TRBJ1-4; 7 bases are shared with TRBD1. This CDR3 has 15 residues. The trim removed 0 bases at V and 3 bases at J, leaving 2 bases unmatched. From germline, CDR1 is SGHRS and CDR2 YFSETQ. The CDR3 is CASSLAGQPNEKLFF. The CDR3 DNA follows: TGCGCCAGCAGCTTGGCGGGACAGCCTAATGAAAAACTGTTTTTT.

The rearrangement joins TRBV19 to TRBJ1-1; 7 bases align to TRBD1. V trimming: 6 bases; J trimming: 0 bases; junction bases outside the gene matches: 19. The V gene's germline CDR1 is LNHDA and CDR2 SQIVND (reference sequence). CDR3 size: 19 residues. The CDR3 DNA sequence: TGTGCCAGTAGCGACCCACCGCAGGGGGGACGATTCATGAACACTGAAGCTTTCTTT. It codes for CASSDPPQGGRFMNTEAFF. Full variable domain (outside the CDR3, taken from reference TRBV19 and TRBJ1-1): DGGITQSPKYLFRKEGQNVTLSCEQNLNHDAMYWYRQDPGQGLRLIYYSQIVNDFQKGDIAEGYSVSREKKESFPLTVTSAQKNPTAFYLCASSDPPQGGRFMNTEAFFGQGTRLTVV.

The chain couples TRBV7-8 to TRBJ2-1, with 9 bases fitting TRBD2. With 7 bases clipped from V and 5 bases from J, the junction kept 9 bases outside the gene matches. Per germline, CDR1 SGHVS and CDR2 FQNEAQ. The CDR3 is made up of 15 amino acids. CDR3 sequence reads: CASTSAGGRDNEQFF. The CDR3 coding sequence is TGTGCCAGCACCTCCGCCGGCGGGAGGGACAATGAGCAGTTCTTC.

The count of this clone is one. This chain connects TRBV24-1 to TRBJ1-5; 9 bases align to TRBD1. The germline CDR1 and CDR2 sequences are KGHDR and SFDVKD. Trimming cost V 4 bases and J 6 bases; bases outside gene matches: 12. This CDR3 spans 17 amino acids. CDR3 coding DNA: TGTGCCACCAGTGAAGAGACCGGGACAGGGCGAGGTCAGCCCCAGCATTTT. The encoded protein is CATSEETGTGRGQPQHF.

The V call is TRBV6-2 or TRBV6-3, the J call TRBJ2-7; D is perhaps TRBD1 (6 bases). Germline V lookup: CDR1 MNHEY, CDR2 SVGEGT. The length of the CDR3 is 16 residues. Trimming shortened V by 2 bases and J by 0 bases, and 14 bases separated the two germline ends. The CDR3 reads CASSYGQLTSSYEQYF. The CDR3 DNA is TGTGCCAGCAGTTACGGACAGCTGACATCCTCCTACGAGCAGTACTTC.